Given below is one T cell receptor beta chain in context. Its matching antigen is unknown. This sample is drawn from a study of shared clonotypes between healthy human individuals. Study-level results: Only a few donors were included, so the genetic and exposure-history diversity represented was limited. Richness estimates generally favored naive over memory subsets.

Sequencing used immunoSEQ multiplex PCR; TCRdb keeps in-frame clones, though not all of them. The sample contains 2 million to 2.5 million clones, approximately 96% of which appear only once. Trimming took off 8 bases at V and 0 bases at J, with 8 bases between the two ends. From germline, CDR1 is MNHNS and CDR2 SASEGT. The length of the CDR3 is 14 residues. The TCR sequence derives from a man younger than 35 in good health. The gene calls are TRBV6-1 and TRBJ1-6; D gene uncertain. The specimen sequenced was naive CD4+ T cells sorted from blood. As for subset: CD45RA+ positively selected. CDR3 sequence reads: CASAESSYNSPLHF. The CDR3 DNA reads TGTGCCAGCGCGGAAAGCTCCTATAATTCACCCCTCCACTTT.